This T cell receptor (beta chain) was sequenced in a study of cytomegalovirus exposure and HLA in healthy donors (dated by TCRdb to the late 2010s). In terms of the full investigation: According to a later analysis, the 110 or so validation repertoires were produced on the same platform as the approximately 690 repertoires of the first cohort. The aim of the study was to test whether cataloging public T cell receptors could identify signatures of past pathogen exposure. Along with the approximately 700-subject first cohort, a separate validation cohort of over a hundred different subjects was used. High-throughput TCR immunosequencing, statistical association of individual TCRs with disease status, and machine learning were combined to predict cytomegalovirus infection status. Points the paper makes about the study in general: A few of the identified cytomegalovirus-associated TCR beta chains were confirmed in vitro to be specific for cytomegalovirus antigens. Most TCR sequences were observed very rarely across donors, whereas some public TCRs were present in many individuals. In a later analysis, TCRs clustered in the first cohort were found to also tend to co-occur in the approximately 120 validation repertoires, with around 94% of cluster scores above 0. A later analysis lacked HLA typing for the validation cohort, so it scored co-occurrence in that cohort across all 110 or so repertoires. It was suggested by the authors that the approach could potentially be generalized to other disease states and immunological phenotypes. Cytomegalovirus status was reported to be diagnosed by the classifier with high specificity and sensitivity in both the original and validation cohorts. The study gave a list of 150 to 200 TCR beta chains associated with cytomegalovirus.

Library method: the immunoSEQ multiplex PCR assay. As for the original processing: A statistical classification framework was built to diagnose cytomegalovirus status from the catalog of TCR beta chain sequences. TCRdb stores this immuneACCESS table with in-frame sequences only. Part of the clones is absent; in the studies checked, under half of the shortfall reflects unresolved V genes, and no reason is known for the rest. The V and J calls and clone size are taken from that table; D and trimming were inferred from the DNA. The sample profile shows 65,000 to 75,000 clones; just under 95% of them were found once. The ten most abundant clones make up 3.2% of the sample. A note on this clone: There is no known antigen for this receptor. There are no base qualities to consult, and no much larger clone falls within one base.

The CDR3 sequence holds 13 residues, the cysteine and phenylalanine included. Only CDR3 DNA remains: 39 bases, in frame from the first base. V gives up 2 bases and J gives up 2 bases, and the segment between their germline ends measures 7 bases. CDR1 and CDR2 (MNHEY, SVGAGI) derive from the germline V gene. The donors belonged to the validation cohort of over a hundred subjects, which was separate from the approximately 610-subject first cohort. What was sequenced was PBMCs. The chain employs TRBV6-5 and TRBJ2-7; the D gene remains uncertain. The receptor was derived from a woman in her late teens or twenties in good health and CMV-seropositive. DNA sequence: TGTGCCAGCAGTTACACAAGCGCCTACGAGCAGTACTTC. The translation is CASSYTSAYEQYF.